This TCR beta chain was obtained from a study of beta chain features in type 1 diabetes. Study-level results: Over-representation of high TCR-expressing cells was a possible consequence of cDNA sequencing. Across all four CD4+ subsets, people with type 1 diabetes showed modestly shorter TCRB CDR3s. PCR might favor shorter templates, but any such skew would affect patients and controls equally.

Of the isolated RNA, all was reverse transcribed, and so the sequenced material was expressed TCRB transcripts. Some clones are missing from TCRdb's copy, which holds only in-frame ones; the method was immunoSEQ multiplex PCR. Here the sample spans hundreds of thousands of clones, around 30% being singletons. The germline V gene has CDR1 SQVTM and CDR2 ANQGSEA. V was pared by 6 bases and J by 1 base, with 5 bases of the junction left unmatched. The CDR3 contains 13 residues. A note on this clone: Its antigen is unknown.

Populations obtained by sorting all exceeded 95% purity. This sequence was found in a man aged 18 to 30 in good health. The genes are TRBV29-1 and TRBJ1-1; TRBD1 matches at 7 bases. Sequenced material: naive CD4+ T cells from blood. Here the CDR3 DNA reads TGCAGCGTGCAGGGGGGCTCGAACACTGAAGCTTTCTTT. This encodes CSVQGGSNTEAFF.